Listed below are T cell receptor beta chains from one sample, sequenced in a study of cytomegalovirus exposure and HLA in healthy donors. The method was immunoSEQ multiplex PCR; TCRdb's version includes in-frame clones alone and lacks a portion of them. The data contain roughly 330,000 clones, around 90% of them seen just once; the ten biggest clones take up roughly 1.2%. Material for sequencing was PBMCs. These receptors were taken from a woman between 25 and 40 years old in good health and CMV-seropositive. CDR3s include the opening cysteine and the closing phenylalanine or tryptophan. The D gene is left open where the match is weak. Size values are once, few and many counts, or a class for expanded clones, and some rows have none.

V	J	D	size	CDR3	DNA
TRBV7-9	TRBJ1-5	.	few	CASSSQGNQPQHF	TGTGCCAGCAGCTCCCAGGGCAATCAGCCCCAGCATTTT
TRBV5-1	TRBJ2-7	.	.	CASSLEAAAYEQYF	TGCGCCAGCAGCTTGGAGGCGGCAGCGTACGAGCAGTACTTC
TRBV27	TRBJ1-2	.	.	CASRGGRQFYGYTF	TGTGCCAGCAGGGGGGGGCGGCAGTTCTATGGCTACACCTTC
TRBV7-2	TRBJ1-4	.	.	CASSSNSVTTNEKLFF	TGTGCCAGCAGCTCTAATTCAGTTACAACTAATGAAAAACTGTTTTTT
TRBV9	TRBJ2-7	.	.	CASSAGREGYEQYF	TGTGCCAGCAGCGCCGGACGGGAAGGGTACGAGCAGTACTTC
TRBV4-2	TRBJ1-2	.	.	CASSQDAGLHYGYTF	TGTGCCAGCAGCCAAGATGCAGGGCTTCACTATGGCTACACCTTC
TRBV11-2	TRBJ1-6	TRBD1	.	CASSSGQGKLHSPLHF	TGTGCCAGCAGCTCGGGACAGGGCAAGTTGCATTCACCCCTCCACTTT
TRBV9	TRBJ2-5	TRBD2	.	CASSSASGTETQYF	TGTGCCAGCAGCTCAGCTAGCGGGACTGAGACCCAGTACTTC
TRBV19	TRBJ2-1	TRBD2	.	CASSIPMTSGYYNEQFF	TGTGCCAGTAGTATACCAATGACTAGCGGGTATTACAATGAGCAGTTCTTC
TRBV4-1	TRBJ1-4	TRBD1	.	CASSQRRQGASDTNEKLFF	TGCGCCAGCAGCCAACGACGACAGGGGGCGAGTGATACTAATGAAAAACTGTTTTTT
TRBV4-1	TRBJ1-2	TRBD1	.	CASSQETGRAQGYTF	TGCGCCAGCAGCCAAGAGACAGGGAGGGCCCAGGGCTACACCTTC
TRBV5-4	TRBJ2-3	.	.	CASRRWGTRFTDTQYF	TGTGCCAGCAGGCGCTGGGGGACGCGCTTCACAGATACGCAGTATTTT
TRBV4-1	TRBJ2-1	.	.	CASGGAGGRVNEQFF	TGCGCCAGCGGGGGTGCCGGGGGCAGGGTCAATGAGCAGTTCTTC
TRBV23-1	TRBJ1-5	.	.	CASNPGCNSNQPQHF	TGCGCCAGCAATCCCGGGTGTAATAGCAATCAGCCCCAGCATTTT
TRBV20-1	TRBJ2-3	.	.	CSLLSTDTQYF	TGCAGTCTGTTGAGCACAGATACGCAGTATTTT
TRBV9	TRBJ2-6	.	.	CASSVTRDTAGANVLTF	TGTGCCAGCAGCGTGACCCGGGACACTGCTGGGGCCAACGTCCTGACTTTC
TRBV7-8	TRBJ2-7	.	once	CASSQDTLYEQYF	TGTGCCAGCAGCCAGGACACTCTCTACGAGCAGTACTTC
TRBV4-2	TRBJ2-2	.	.	CASSRLSGTNTGELFF	TGTGCCAGCAGCCGATTATCTGGCACGAACACCGGGGAGCTGTTTTTT
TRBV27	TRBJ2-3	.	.	CASSFGVSADTQYF	TGTGCCAGCAGTTTTGGAGTCAGTGCAGATACGCAGTATTTT
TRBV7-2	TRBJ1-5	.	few	CASSLALRGGNQPQHF	TGTGCCAGCAGCTTAGCGCTAAGGGGTGGCAATCAGCCCCAGCATTTT
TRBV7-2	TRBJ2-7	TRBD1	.	CASSNRQGTVGRGWYF	TGTGCCAGCAGCAACCGACAGGGGACTGTGGGGCGAGGGTGGTACTTC
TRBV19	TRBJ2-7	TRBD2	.	CASSIVRGTSEGDEQYF	TGTGCCAGTAGTATTGTTCGAGGGACTAGCGAGGGTGACGAGCAGTACTTC
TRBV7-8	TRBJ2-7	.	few	CASSFNREEQYF	TGTGCCAGCAGCTTCAACAGGGAGGAGCAGTACTTC
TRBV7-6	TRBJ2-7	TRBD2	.	CASSQKTSGRASEQYF	TGTGCCAGCAGCCAAAAGACTAGCGGGAGGGCCTCCGAGCAGTACTTC
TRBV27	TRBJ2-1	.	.	CASSFSRGDEQFF	TGTGCCAGCAGTTTTTCCAGGGGCGATGAGCAGTTCTTC
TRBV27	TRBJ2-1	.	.	CASRRGAGYNEQFF	TGTGCCAGCAGAAGGGGGGCGGGTTACAATGAGCAGTTCTTC
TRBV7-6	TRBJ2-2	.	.	CASSLTGLGGTGELFF	TGTGCCAGCAGCTTGACAGGGCTGGGAGGCACCGGGGAGCTGTTTTTT
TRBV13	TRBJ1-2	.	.	CASSSQANYGYTF	TGTGCCAGCAGCTCTCAGGCTAACTATGGCTACACCTTC
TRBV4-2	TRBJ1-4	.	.	CASSQGGTNEKLFF	TGTGCCAGCAGCCAGGGTGGGACTAATGAAAAACTGTTTTTT
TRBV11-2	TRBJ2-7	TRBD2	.	CASSSETWTLAGVFYEQYF	TGTGCCAGCAGCTCGGAAACTTGGACCTTAGCGGGAGTTTTCTACGAGCAGTACTTC
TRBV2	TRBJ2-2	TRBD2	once	CASLSGTGELFF	TGTGCCAGCCTTAGCGGGACCGGGGAGCTGTTTTTT
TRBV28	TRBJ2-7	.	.	CASSPAAFGGSGYEQYF	TGTGCCAGCAGCCCAGCCGCGTTCGGGGGTTCTGGGTACGAGCAGTACTTC
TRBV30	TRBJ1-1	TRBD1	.	CAWSVAGGTEAFF	TGTGCCTGGAGTGTGGCAGGGGGGACTGAAGCTTTCTTT
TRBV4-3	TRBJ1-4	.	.	CASSQGFGGENEKLFF	TGCGCCAGCAGCCAAGGTTTCGGGGGGGAAAATGAAAAACTGTTTTTT
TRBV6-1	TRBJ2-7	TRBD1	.	CASSELPYDRGYEQYF	TGTGCCAGCAGTGAATTACCCTACGACAGGGGCTACGAGCAGTACTTC
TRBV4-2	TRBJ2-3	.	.	CASSQVGADTQYF	TGTGCCAGCAGCCAAGTTGGAGCAGATACGCAGTATTTT
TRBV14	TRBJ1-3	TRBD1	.	CASRTGTGNTIYF	TGTGCCAGCCGAACTGGGACAGGGAACACCATATATTTT
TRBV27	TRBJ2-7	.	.	CASKIDADTYEQYF	TGTGCCAGCAAAATCGACGCGGACACTTACGAGCAGTACTTC
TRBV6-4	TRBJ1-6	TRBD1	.	CASSPGQYSPLHF	TGTGCCAGCAGCCCGGGACAGTATTCACCCCTCCACTTT
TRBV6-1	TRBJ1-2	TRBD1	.	CASSELYRTGWNGYTF	TGTGCCAGCAGTGAATTGTACCGGACAGGGTGGAATGGCTACACCTTC
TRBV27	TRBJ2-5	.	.	CASGKETQYF	TGTGCCAGCGGAAAAGAGACCCAGTACTTC
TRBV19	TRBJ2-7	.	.	CASSRDKLYEQYF	TGTGCCAGTAGTAGGGACAAACTCTACGAGCAGTACTTC
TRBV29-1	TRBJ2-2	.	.	CSVEYQGFPNTGELFF	TGCAGCGTTGAATACCAGGGCTTCCCTAACACCGGGGAGCTGTTTTTT